Listed here are 20 T cell receptor beta chains from one sample, sequenced in a study of blood T cell repertoires in COVID-19. The assay was immunoSEQ multiplex PCR, and TCRdb's table has in-frame clones only and misses some. The sample contains about 270,000 clones, roughly nine tenths of which appear only once. Sequences were obtained from peripheral blood. These receptors were collected from a man in his forties with active or convalescent COVID-19.

The CDR3 DNA reads as TGCGCCAGCAGCCAAGTACAGGGATACAATCAGCCCCAGCATTTT. It codes for CASSQVQGYNQPQHF. The chain is built from TRBV4-1 and TRBJ1-5, with D perhaps TRBD1 (6 bases). The length of the CDR3 is 15 residues. Between the trimmed V and J ends, which lost 1 base and 3 bases, there was a span of 10 bases. In germline, CDR1 is MGHRA, CDR2 YSYEKL.

The chain employs TRBV6-2 or TRBV6-3 and TRBJ1-1; weak D call: TRBD1 (5 bases). Germline lookup yields CDR1 MNHEY and CDR2 SVGEGT. The CDR3 extends over 13 amino acids. The V end was cut by 4 bases, the J end by 4 bases, with 10 bases between. The CDR3 DNA is TGTGCCAGCAGTTTACAGGCAGGCACTGAAGCTTTCTTT. The encoded protein is CASSLQAGTEAFF.

The chain is built from TRBV4-1 and TRBJ1-4; the match to TRBD1 covers 9 bases. This CDR3 has 17 residues. V trimming: 0 bases; J trimming: 7 bases; junction bases outside the gene matches: 9. Germline lookup yields CDR1 MGHRA and CDR2 YSYEKL. The CDR3 sequence: CASSQEGAGTGSEKLFF. The DNA for the CDR3 is TGCGCCAGCAGCCAAGAAGGGGCCGGGACAGGGAGTGAAAAACTGTTTTTT.

V and J are TRBV11-2 and TRBJ2-7; 10 nucleotides match TRBD2. The CDR3 contains 16 residues. The germline gives CDR1 SGHAT, CDR2 FQNNGV. With V trimmed by 6 bases and J by 3 bases, 11 bases remained unmatched. The CDR3 DNA reads TGTGCCAGCAGATCAGCGGGAGGGCCTCTCAACTACGAGCAGTACTTC. Protein: CASRSAGGPLNYEQYF.

This clone was seen more than once but under ten times. The chain carries TRBV7-9 and TRBJ2-5, with D possibly matching TRBD1 (5 bases). Germline CDR1 reads SEHNR; CDR2 reads FQNEAQ (reference sequence). The length of the CDR3 is 13 residues. V was pared by 5 bases and J by 1 base, with 8 bases between. CDR3 residues: CASSAGIQETQYF. Here the CDR3 DNA reads TGTGCCAGCAGCGCAGGGATCCAAGAGACCCAGTACTTC.

This chain uses TRBV28 with TRBJ1-5; 7 bases are shared with TRBD1. The CDR3 loop spans 19 amino acids. The germline V gene encodes CDR1 MDHEN and CDR2 SYDVKM. J lost 0 bases, V lost 8 bases, and 19 bases had no gene match. CDR3 region: CASASLGPGTDYSNQPQHF. The CDR3 nucleotides read TGTGCCAGCGCCTCCCTCGGCCCCGGGACAGATTATAGCAATCAGCCCCAGCATTTT. The entire variable domain, with the rest obtained from reference TRBV28 and TRBJ1-5, is as follows: DVKVTQSSRYLVKRTGEKVFLECVQDMDHENMFWYRQDPGLGLRLIYFSYDVKMKEKGDIPEGYSVSREKKERFSLILESASTNQTSMYLCASASLGPGTDYSNQPQHFGDGTRLSIL.

V is TRBV2 and J is TRBJ2-1; 9 positions match TRBD2. V shed 11 bases and J 2 bases; nucleotides not matched to a gene: 13. CDR3 length: 16 residues. The germline CDR1 and CDR2 sequences are SNHLY and FYNNEI. The CDR3 spells CAVPPTSGETYNEQFF. CDR3 coding DNA: TGTGCCGTACCTCCGACTAGCGGCGAAACCTACAATGAGCAGTTCTTC.

The V and J genes are TRBV19 and TRBJ2-7, with TRBD2 identical over 7 bases. This CDR3 is 15 amino acids long. J gave up 5 bases and V 6 bases, and 13 bases lay outside the gene matches. The V gene's germline CDR1 is LNHDA and CDR2 SQIVND (reference sequence). CDR3: CASSWSGDQFDEQYF. CDR3 nucleotides: TGTGCCAGTAGCTGGAGCGGGGACCAATTCGACGAGCAGTACTTC. Full variable domain (outside the CDR3, taken from reference TRBV19 and TRBJ2-7): DGGITQSPKYLFRKEGQNVTLSCEQNLNHDAMYWYRQDPGQGLRLIYYSQIVNDFQKGDIAEGYSVSREKKESFPLTVTSAQKNPTAFYLCASSWSGDQFDEQYFGPGTRLTVT.

This CDR3 is CASSRGTENYGYTF. The CDR3 region has the DNA TGTGCCAGCAGTAGGGGGACAGAGAACTATGGCTACACCTTC. The V and J genes are TRBV6-5 and TRBJ1-2, with 7 bases matching TRBD1. There are 14 residues in the CDR3. The J segment lost 2 bases and the V segment lost 5 bases, leaving 5 bases of the junction unmatched. The V gene's germline CDR1 is MNHEY and CDR2 SVGAGI.

V is TRBV6-1 and J is TRBJ2-1; the match to TRBD2 covers 13 bases. The CDR3 length is 15 residues. Germline trimming cut 1 base from V and 7 bases from J; bases unmatched to any gene: 1. Per germline, CDR1 MNHNS and CDR2 SASEGT. CDR3 loop: CASSEGTSGSNEQFF. CDR3 sequence (DNA): TGTGCCAGCAGTGAAGGGACTAGCGGGAGTAATGAGCAGTTCTTC.

The V call is TRBV28, the J call TRBJ1-4, with D maybe TRBD1 (6 bases). This CDR3 region has 14 residues. Trimming removed 7 bases at V and 5 bases at J, with 14 bases between. Looked up from germline, CDR1 is MDHEN and CDR2 is SYDVKM. In DNA form, the CDR3 reads TGTGCCAGCAAACCGGGACACCTGAATGAAAAACTGTTTTTT. It encodes CASKPGHLNEKLFF.

The chain uses TRBV6-1 and TRBJ2-1; TRBD1 matches at 8 bases. The length of the CDR3 is 14 residues. Germline V gives CDR1 MNHNS, CDR2 SASEGT. With 5 bases clipped from V and 7 bases from J, the junction kept 7 bases outside the gene matches. The chain's CDR3 is CASSWTGSGNEQFF. CDR3 nucleotides: TGTGCCAGCAGTTGGACAGGGTCCGGGAATGAGCAGTTCTTC.

The chain joins TRBV9 to TRBJ2-1, with D possibly TRBD1 on 5 matching bases. The V and J ends lost 7 bases and 9 bases respectively, with 14 bases between them. Germline V gives CDR1 SGDLS, CDR2 YYNGEE. The CDR3 loop spans 12 amino acids. The CDR3: CASAHQGGEQFF. In DNA form, the CDR3 reads TGTGCCAGCGCTCACCAGGGTGGTGAGCAGTTCTTC.

The J gene is TRBJ2-5, the V gene TRBV27; tentative D call: TRBD1 (6 bases). The CDR3 has 14 residues. CDR1 and CDR2 from the germline V gene are MNHEY and SMNVEV (reference sequence). Trimming removed 3 bases at V and 1 base at J, with 9 bases between. This CDR3 reads CASSFAGVQETQYF. Here the CDR3 DNA reads TGTGCCAGCAGTTTCGCAGGGGTCCAAGAGACCCAGTACTTC.

V usage is TRBV18 and J usage is TRBJ2-3, with TRBD1 identical over 8 bases. CDR1 and CDR2 from the germline V gene are KGHSH and LQKENI. V dropped 4 bases and J dropped 2; count of bases not matched to a gene: 8. The CDR3 has 16 residues. The chain's CDR3 is CASSQGQGGDTDTQYF. The CDR3 DNA is TGTGCCAGCTCACAAGGACAGGGTGGTGACACAGATACGCAGTATTTT.

The CDR3 DNA sequence: TGTGCCAGCAGTCACGGGGAGCTGTTTTTT. Translated, it gives CASSHGELFF. The V call is TRBV6-5, the J call TRBJ2-2; D is ambiguous. Deletions cut 5 bases from V and 7 bases from J, with 2 bases between. The germline V gene has CDR1 MNHEY and CDR2 SVGAGI. This CDR3 spans 10 amino acids.

V and J are TRBV18 and TRBJ2-5; D is unresolved. This CDR3 has 13 amino acids. The germline gives CDR1 KGHSH, CDR2 LQKENI. V was clipped by 4 bases and J by 2 bases, with 8 bases between them. CDR3 bases: TGTGCCAGCTCACAGCAGGAACAAGAGACCCAGTACTTC. This encodes CASSQQEQETQYF. Using reference TRBV18 and TRBJ2-5 for the parts outside the CDR3, the full variable domain is NAGVMQNPRHLVRRRGQEARLRCSPMKGHSHVYWYRQLPEEGLKFMVYLQKENIIDESGMPKERFSAEFPKEGPSILRIQQVVRGDSAAYFCASSQQEQETQYFGPGTRLLVL.

This chain uses TRBV3-1 (or the pseudogene TRBV3-2) with TRBJ1-2; D gene uncertain. The CDR3 has 13 amino acids. Germline loops: CDR1 LGHDT, CDR2 YNNKEL (reference sequence). V dropped 1 base and J dropped 6 bases, with 9 bases sitting between them. In DNA form, the CDR3 reads TGTGCCAGCAGCCAAGGGCAGAACCATGGCTACACCTTC. Its protein product is CASSQGQNHGYTF.

The V call is TRBV5-6, the J call TRBJ2-1; 8 nucleotides line up with TRBD1. This CDR3 spans 14 amino acids. V shed 0 bases and J 6 bases; nucleotides not matched to a gene: 2. CDR1 is SGHDT and CDR2 is YYEEEE in the germline V gene. The chain's CDR3 is CASSLGTGFNEQFF. The CDR3 DNA reads TGTGCCAGCAGCTTGGGGACAGGGTTCAATGAGCAGTTCTTC.

This chain connects TRBV6-5 to TRBJ2-5; 8 nucleotides match TRBD1. The germline CDR1 and CDR2 sequences are MNHEY and SVGAGI. The CDR3 runs 15 residues. The V segment lost 6 bases and the J segment 4 bases; nucleotides outside the gene matches: 10. The CDR3 sequence: CASSPGQGTIETQYF. CDR3 coding DNA: TGTGCCAGCAGCCCCGGACAGGGAACCATAGAGACCCAGTACTTC.